The 32 T cell receptor beta chains given below trace back to one sample, sequenced in a study of shared clonotypes between healthy human individuals. Sequencing was performed with immunoSEQ multiplex PCR; in TCRdb, only in-frame clones are kept and a portion is missing. Of roughly 2 million clones listed, roughly 95% are singletons. Material for sequencing was naive CD4+ T cells sorted from blood. Stated subset: CD45RA+ positively selected. These receptors were obtained from a man in his late teens or twenties in good health.

V usage is TRBV6-1 and J usage is TRBJ2-7, with 8 bases lining up with TRBD1. Per germline, CDR1 MNHNS and CDR2 SASEGT. The CDR3 has 17 amino acids. Unmatched junction bases numbered 18, after V lost 4 bases and J lost 7 bases. The CDR3 nucleotides are TGTGCCAGCAGTGTTCACCCCGGACAGGGTCCCCTGGGTGAGCAGTACTTC. It encodes CASSVHPGQGPLGEQYF.

The chain carries TRBV6-5 and TRBJ1-1; D remains unclear. There are 15 residues in the CDR3. The ends were cut back, 0 bases at V and 1 base at J, with 9 bases in the middle. CDR1 is MNHEY and CDR2 is SVGAGI in the germline V gene. For the CDR3, the DNA is TGTGCCAGCAGTTACTCGTGGCTGGGGAACACTGAAGCTTTCTTT. Encoded protein: CASSYSWLGNTEAFF.

The chain has TRBV11-2 and TRBJ1-4, with no clear D. Germline V lookup: CDR1 SGHAT, CDR2 FQNNGV. The length of the CDR3 is 16 residues. The V gene lost 1 base and the J gene lost 7 bases, with 16 bases spanning the gap. CDR3 amino acids: CASSLGLSLYSEKLFF. In DNA, the CDR3 is TGTGCCAGCAGCTTAGGGTTGAGTTTATATAGTGAAAAACTGTTTTTT.

J is TRBJ1-2 and V is TRBV7-9; 9 bases are a match to TRBD1. This CDR3 is built from 16 residues. Germline CDR1 is SEHNR and CDR2 is FQNEAQ (reference sequence). Losses at the gene ends were 5 bases for V and 1 base for J; bases not matched to a gene: 8. The CDR3 nucleotides read TGTGCCAGCAGCCCGTCCGGGACAGGGCATAACTATGGCTACACCTTC. It yields the protein CASSPSGTGHNYGYTF.

This clone occurred a few times. The same CDR3 also results from other DNA sequences found in this sample. The CDR3 sequence: CAWSGQDNSPLHF. The CDR3 nucleotides read TGTGCCTGGAGCGGACAGGATAATTCACCCCTCCACTTT. V is TRBV30 and J is TRBJ1-6; 7 bases align to TRBD1. Germline V CDR1 and CDR2: GTSNPN, SVGIG (reference sequence). Trimming removed 3 bases from V and 5 bases from J; junction bases left unmatched: 1. This CDR3 has 13 amino acids.

This chain uses TRBV27 with TRBJ2-7, with D tentatively TRBD1 (6 bases). CDR3 length equals 15 residues. Germline V CDR1 and CDR2: MNHEY, SMNVEV (reference sequence). Deletions cut 1 base from V and 2 bases from J, with 12 bases between. In nucleotides, the CDR3 is TGTGCCAGCAGTTTATTCGGGCAGGGGCCCTACGAGCAGTACTTC. It yields the protein CASSLFGQGPYEQYF.

The gene calls are TRBV2 and TRBJ2-7; 8 bases agree with TRBD1. Germline CDR1 reads SNHLY; CDR2 reads FYNNEI. There are 13 residues in the CDR3. V shed 0 bases and J 12 bases; nucleotides not matched to a gene: 7. In DNA form, the CDR3 reads TGTGCCAGCAGTGAAGCTCAAGGACAGGGCAGGTACTTC. Its protein product is CASSEAQGQGRYF.

V and J are TRBV2 and TRBJ2-5, with 8 bases that match TRBD2. With V trimmed by 6 bases and J by 5 bases, 11 bases remained unmatched. Germline assignment: CDR1 SNHLY and CDR2 FYNNEI. This CDR3 is built from 15 residues. CDR3 sequence (DNA): TGTGCCAGCAGCCCGCGGGGGGCGGTTTTGGAGACCCAGTACTTC. This codes for CASSPRGAVLETQYF.

The V and J genes are TRBV18 and TRBJ1-2; tentative D call: TRBD1 (6 bases). Trimming took 6 bases from V and 3 from J, leaving 8 bases between them. This CDR3 has 12 amino acids. Per germline, CDR1 KGHSH and CDR2 LQKENI. The CDR3 region has the DNA TGTGCCAGCTCCGCAGGGGACTATGGCTACACCTTC. Residues: CASSAGDYGYTF.

The sample holds one count of this clone. This chain links TRBV28 with TRBJ1-2; 7 bases match TRBD1. The germline V gene has CDR1 MDHEN and CDR2 SYDVKM. CDR3 length: 13 residues. Unmatched junction bases numbered 4, after V lost 7 bases and J lost 2 bases. CDR3 nucleotide sequence: TGTGCCAGCAACCCAGGGGGAAACTATGGCTACACCTTC. Its translation: CASNPGGNYGYTF.

The V gene is TRBV25-1, the J gene TRBJ2-1, with unresolved D. The V end was cut by 2 bases, the J end by 3 bases, with 11 bases between. CDR1 and CDR2 (germline): MGHDK, SYGVNS. This CDR3 has 15 amino acids. In DNA form, the CDR3 reads TGTGCCAGCAGTGAAGTGGGTCCCAACTACAATGAGCAGTTCTTC. This gives the protein CASSEVGPNYNEQFF.

V is TRBV4-3 and J is TRBJ2-5; no clear D. The V end was cut by 1 base, the J end by 5 bases, with 17 bases between. This CDR3 region has 16 residues. Germline values: CDR1 LGHNA, CDR2 YSLEER. The CDR3 DNA follows: TGCGCCAGCAGCCAAGGTATCGCGGATCCTTACGAGACCCAGTACTTC. It translates to CASSQGIADPYETQYF.

Regarding this clone: Other nucleotide sequences in the sample specify the same CDR3. The chain has TRBV6-5 and TRBJ2-2; TRBD2 might be the D (6 bases). The CDR3 is 12 residues long. From germline, CDR1 is MNHEY and CDR2 SVGAGI. V shed 6 bases and J shed 7 bases, with 9 bases lying between them. This CDR3 reads CASSYSGGELFF. The CDR3 bases are TGTGCCAGCAGCTATAGCGGCGGGGAGCTGTTTTTT.

This clone showed up just once. The CDR3 spells CASSLGQGALEQYF. The CDR3 DNA reads TGCGCCAGCAGCTTGGGACAGGGGGCTCTCGAGCAGTACTTC. The rearrangement links TRBV5-1 to TRBJ2-7; 10 positions match TRBD1. This CDR3 region has 14 residues. Germline lookup yields CDR1 SGHRS and CDR2 YFSETQ. Trimming took 0 bases from V and 6 from J; bases not matched to a gene: 3.

This rearrangement joins TRBV7-9 to TRBJ1-5, with D uncertain. CDR1 and CDR2 from the germline V gene are SEHNR and FQNEAQ (reference sequence). The germline V and J ends were trimmed by 1 base and 5 bases, with 12 bases remaining between them. The CDR3 sequence is 15 residues long. CDR3: CASSLDWSDDQPQHF. DNA for the CDR3: TGTGCCAGCAGCTTAGATTGGTCAGACGATCAGCCCCAGCATTTT. Complete variable domain (other parts from reference TRBV7-9 and TRBJ1-5): DTGVSQNPRHKITKRGQNVTFRCDPISEHNRLYWYRQTLGQGPEFLTYFQNEAQLEKSRLLSDRFSAERPKGSFSTLEIQRTEQGDSAMYLCASSLDWSDDQPQHFGDGTRLSIL.

The V call is TRBV25-1, the J call TRBJ1-4; 7 bases are shared with TRBD1. This CDR3 spans 15 amino acids. Trimming cost V 6 bases and J 8 bases; bases outside gene matches: 12. The germline V gene encodes CDR1 MGHDK and CDR2 SYGVNS. CDR3 in DNA: TGTGCCAGCAGCCGGAACAGGGGAGGGCAAGAAAAACTGTTTTTT. The encoded protein is CASSRNRGGQEKLFF.

CDR3 residues: CAISQQETQYF. The CDR3 region has the DNA TGTGCCATCAGCCAACAAGAGACCCAGTACTTC. The chain uses TRBV10-3 and TRBJ2-5, with no clear D. Germline-derived CDR1 and CDR2 are ENHRY and SYGVKD. The CDR3 has 11 residues. V was clipped by 6 bases and J by 2 bases, with 4 bases between them.

V and J are TRBV6-5 and TRBJ2-2; TRBD1 or TRBD2 may be the D gene (6 bases each). V was clipped by 7 bases and J by 5 bases, with 17 bases between them. Germline V CDR1 and CDR2: MNHEY, SVGAGI. The CDR3 is 15 residues long. CDR3 residues: CASTRGGRGTGELFF. The CDR3 coding sequence is TGTGCCAGCACCCGAGGGGGACGGGGGACCGGGGAGCTGTTTTTT.

Details on this clone: In the same sample, other DNA sequences code for this CDR3. This chain links TRBV4-1 with TRBJ2-5, with D tentatively TRBD1 (5 bases). The CDR3 runs to 13 residues. CDR1 and CDR2 from the germline V gene are MGHRA and YSYEKL. The germline V and J ends were trimmed by 1 base and 4 bases, with 7 bases remaining between them. This CDR3 reads CASSQGQLETQYF. In DNA, the CDR3 is TGCGCCAGCAGCCAAGGACAGTTAGAGACCCAGTACTTC.

V is TRBV2 and J is TRBJ1-1; no clear D gene. The CDR3 contains 13 residues. CDR1 is SNHLY and CDR2 is FYNNEI in the germline V gene. Trimming removed 4 bases at V and 1 base at J, with 7 bases between. CDR3 nucleotide sequence: TGTGCCAGCAGTGTCCAGAAGAACACTGAAGCTTTCTTT. Its protein product is CASSVQKNTEAFF.

The chain is built from TRBV14 and TRBJ1-1, with a possible D match to TRBD1 (5 bases). The CDR3 runs 13 residues. Trimming pared 4 bases from V and 4 bases from J, leaving 10 bases between. Germline CDR1 and CDR2: SGHDN and FVKESK. Here the CDR3 DNA reads TGTGCCAGCAGCCGCCGACAGTTCACTGAAGCTTTCTTT. Encoded protein: CASSRRQFTEAFF.

This rearrangement joins TRBV5-4 to TRBJ2-2, with 10 bases identical to TRBD1. This CDR3 region has 16 residues. The trim removed 1 base at V and 4 bases at J, leaving 4 bases unmatched. Germline V lookup: CDR1 SGHNT, CDR2 YYREEE (reference sequence). In DNA, the CDR3 is TGTGCCAGCAGCTTGCCGGGACAGGGGTTCACCGGGGAGCTGTTTTTT. As protein: CASSLPGQGFTGELFF.

The chain joins TRBV10-3 to TRBJ2-5; 7 nucleotides align to TRBD2. The ends lost 3 bases at V and 4 bases at J; junction bases unmatched: 5. Per the germline V gene, CDR1 is ENHRY and CDR2 is SYGVKD. The CDR3 spans 14 residues. The CDR3 bases are TGTGCCATCAGTGACGGGGGGAATGGAGAGACCCAGTACTTC. This translates into CAISDGGNGETQYF.

The genes are TRBV7-2 and TRBJ2-5; tentatively, D is TRBD2 (6 bases). Germline V lookup: CDR1 SGHTA, CDR2 FQGNSA. This CDR3 comprises 15 residues. Trimming cost V 2 bases and J 4 bases, with 14 bases left between them. In DNA, the CDR3 is TGTGCCAGCAGCTTAACTAGCAGCGTTGGAGAGACCCAGTACTTC. Translating gives CASSLTSSVGETQYF.

This clone was picked up one time. The V and J genes are TRBV7-8 and TRBJ1-2, with a weak D call TRBD1 (5 bases). V gave up 4 bases and J gave up 7 bases, with 13 bases separating them. This CDR3 is 13 amino acids long. From germline, CDR1 is SGHVS and CDR2 FQNEAQ. This chain's CDR3 is CASSSIPGLGYTF. In DNA form, the CDR3 reads TGTGCCAGCAGCTCGATCCCAGGGCTTGGCTACACCTTC.

The chain joins TRBV6-6 to TRBJ1-2; perhaps TRBD1 as D (5 bases). The CDR3 is 15 amino acids. V lost 5 bases, J lost 0 bases, and 13 bases lay in between. The germline CDR1 and CDR2 sequences are MNHNY and SVGAGI (reference sequence). CDR3 bases: TGTGCCAGCAGTAACCCGACAGCCTCTAACTATGGCTACACCTTC. Amino acid sequence: CASSNPTASNYGYTF.

Comment on this clone: A much larger clone lies a single base off, so this may be a read error. The chain couples TRBV30 to TRBJ1-5; 9 nucleotides agree with TRBD1. The germline CDR1 and CDR2 sequences are GTSNPN and SVGIG (reference sequence). CDR3 length: 16 residues. J was trimmed by 9 bases and V by 0 bases; bases with no gene match: 12. The CDR3, as DNA: TGTGCCTGGAGTGTACAGGGGACAGGGCTTGGATCGCCCCAGCATTTT. It is translated as CAWSVQGTGLGSPQHF.

V usage is TRBV4-1 and J usage is TRBJ1-3; D is unclear. The germline CDR1 and CDR2 sequences are MGHRA and YSYEKL. The V end was cut by 0 bases, the J end by 0 bases, with 12 bases between. The CDR3 is 17 amino acids. CDR3 in amino acids: CASSQDYGSPSGNTIYF. The DNA for the CDR3 is TGCGCCAGCAGCCAAGATTACGGATCCCCCTCTGGAAACACCATATATTTT.

There are a few counts of this clone. This rearrangement joins TRBV27 to TRBJ2-2, with 10 bases aligning to TRBD1. V shed 5 bases and J 4 bases; nucleotides not matched to a gene: 4. CDR1 MNHEY and CDR2 SMNVEV come from the germline V gene (reference sequence). This CDR3 comprises 15 residues. For the CDR3, the DNA is TGTGCCAGCAGTGGGGACAGGGGAACCACCGGGGAGCTGTTTTTT. It encodes CASSGDRGTTGELFF.

V and J are TRBV7-8 and TRBJ2-5; maybe TRBD2 (7 bases). V lost 8 bases and J 6 bases, leaving 16 bases between the germline ends. Germline V gene lookup returns CDR1 SGHVS and CDR2 FQNEAQ. This CDR3 has 13 residues. The CDR3, as DNA: TGTGCCAGCGCCCCGGGGGGCCTAAAGACCCAGTACTTC. Encoded protein: CASAPGGLKTQYF. Variable domain in full (rest from reference TRBV7-8 and TRBJ2-5): GAGVSQSPRYKVAKRGQDVALRCDPISGHVSLFWYQQALGQGPEFLTYFQNEAQLDKSGLPSDRFFAERPEGSVSTLKIQRTQQEDSAVYLCASAPGGLKTQYFGPGTRLLVL.

The rearrangement uses TRBV6-1 and TRBJ2-3; D is ambiguous. This CDR3 is built from 11 residues. The V and J ends lost 7 bases and 3 bases respectively, with 5 bases between them. Germline V gives CDR1 MNHNS, CDR2 SASEGT. The CDR3, as DNA: TGTGCCAGCACTGGGACAGATACGCAGTATTTT. Its protein is CASTGTDTQYF.

The V gene is TRBV2, the J gene TRBJ2-7; tentative D call: TRBD1 (6 bases). Germline assignment: CDR1 SNHLY and CDR2 FYNNEI. With 4 bases removed from V and 2 bases from J, the gap between germline ends came to 9 bases. This CDR3 is built from 13 residues. CDR3 protein: CASSAGQAYEQYF. CDR3 bases: TGTGCCAGCAGTGCGGGACAAGCCTACGAGCAGTACTTC.